This is a list of T cell receptor beta chains from one sample in a study of blood T cell repertoires in COVID-19. Profiling relied on immunoSEQ multiplex PCR, and the TCRdb table lists in-frame clones only, not all of them. Of tens of thousands of clones listed, over 75% are singletons. Sequences were obtained from peripheral blood. The receptors derive from a man aged 45-65 years with acute or convalescent COVID-19. Each CDR3 is given with its conserved first and last residue. A D gene is named only where the DNA matches it firmly. Only some rows state a clone size, as once, few, many or a class for expanded clones.

TRBD2,TRBJ2-3,once,TRBV3-1/TRBV3-2,CASKPAGTSTDTQYF,TGTGCCAGCAAGCCAGCGGGGACCAGCACAGATACGCAGTATTTT
NA,TRBJ2-5,NA,TRBV30,CACSPGETQYF,TGTGCCTGTTCTCCAGGGGAGACCCAGTACTTC
TRBD2,TRBJ2-7,NA,TRBV11-3,CASSLAGGTYEQYF,TGTGCCAGCAGCCTAGCGGGGGGCACCTACGAGCAGTACTTC
TRBD1,TRBJ1-4,NA,TRBV19,CASSGQARQNEKLFF,TGTGCCAGTAGTGGACAGGCAAGGCAAAATGAAAAACTGTTTTTT
NA,TRBJ2-2,NA,TRBV10-3,CAISGSGSGGELFF,TGTGCCATCAGTGGGTCAGGGAGTGGCGGGGAGCTGTTTTTT
TRBD1,TRBJ1-4,NA,TRBV5-1,CASSSQGATNEKLFF,TGCGCCAGCAGCTCTCAGGGGGCAACTAATGAAAAACTGTTTTTT
NA,TRBJ2-7,NA,TRBV12-5,CASGLDRVGAGEQYF,TGTGCTAGTGGTTTGGACCGGGTGGGCGCGGGCGAGCAGTACTTC
NA,TRBJ1-5,NA,TRBV7-2,CASRNTGFHQPQHF,TGTGCCAGCAGAAATACAGGGTTTCATCAGCCCCAGCATTTT
NA,TRBJ1-1,few,TRBV18,CASSPGDGEIEAFF,TGTGCCAGCTCACCAGGCGATGGGGAGATTGAGGCTTTCTTT
TRBD1,TRBJ2-6,NA,TRBV30,CASSRGSNSGANVLTF,TGTGCCTCTTCCAGGGGGTCTAACTCTGGGGCCAACGTCCTGACTTTC
NA,TRBJ2-1,NA,TRBV5-6,CASSSPGDSYNEQFF,TGTGCCAGCAGCTCCCCAGGGGACTCCTACAATGAGCAGTTCTTC
NA,TRBJ1-1,NA,TRBV7-8,CASSLSETGNTEAFF,TGTGCCAGCAGCTTATCCGAGACGGGGAACACTGAAGCTTTCTTT
TRBD1,TRBJ2-7,NA,TRBV28,CASSLPTGGTGEQYF,TGTGCCAGCAGTTTGCCGACAGGGGGAACGGGGGAGCAGTACTTC
NA,TRBJ1-3,NA,TRBV7-9,CASSRGTSDRDTIYF,TGTGCCAGCAGCCGCGGGACCTCTGACCGGGACACCATATATTTT
TRBD2,TRBJ2-5,once,TRBV19,CASSIRTSGEETQYF,TGTGCCAGTAGTATAAGGACTAGCGGGGAAGAGACCCAGTACTTC
NA,TRBJ2-3,NA,TRBV21-1,CASSKPFRDRDTDTQYF,TGTGCCAGCAGCAAACCTTTCCGGGACAGAGACACAGATACGCAGTATTTT
NA,TRBJ1-5,once,TRBV2,CASSQGTQNQPQHF,TGTGCCAGCTCCCAAGGGACACAAAATCAGCCCCAGCATTTT
TRBD1,TRBJ1-2,NA,TRBV7-2,CASSPRTDRANYGYTF,TGTGCCAGCAGCCCTAGAACCGACAGGGCTAACTATGGCTACACCTTC
NA,TRBJ2-5,NA,TRBV19,CASTNLEQGIVTQYF,TGTGCCAGTACTAACTTGGAACAGGGAATCGTGACCCAGTACTTC
NA,TRBJ2-3,once,TRBV5-4,CASSFVRGAGTDTQYF,TGTGCCAGCAGCTTTGTTCGGGGGGCGGGCACAGATACGCAGTATTTT
TRBD1,TRBJ2-1,NA,TRBV6-5,CATETGQSYNEQFF,TGTGCCACCGAGACAGGGCAGTCCTACAATGAGCAGTTCTTC
NA,TRBJ2-1,NA,TRBV5-1,CASSWGLLTYNEQFF,TGCGCCAGCAGCTGGGGACTGTTAACTTACAATGAGCAGTTCTTC
TRBD1,TRBJ1-2,NA,TRBV28,CASSPADRGNYGYTF,TGTGCCAGCAGTCCAGCGGACAGGGGAAACTATGGCTACACCTTC
NA,TRBJ2-5,NA,TRBV10-3,CAISDGATQYF,TGTGCCATCAGTGATGGGGCGACCCAGTACTTC
TRBD2,TRBJ2-1,NA,TRBV10-1,CASSASGGDEQFF,TGCGCCAGCAGTGCTAGCGGGGGCGATGAGCAGTTCTTC
NA,TRBJ2-2,NA,TRBV19,CASTGQANTGELFF,TGTGCCAGTACTGGACAAGCGAACACCGGGGAGCTGTTTTTT
TRBD1,TRBJ2-2,NA,TRBV6-2/TRBV6-3,CASSFRQGAGTGELFF,TGTGCCAGCAGTTTTCGACAGGGGGCCGGCACCGGGGAGCTGTTTTTT
NA,TRBJ1-2,NA,TRBV27,CASSPIRTYLNYGYTF,TGTGCCAGCAGTCCAATACGGACATACCTAAACTATGGCTACACCTTC
NA,TRBJ2-5,NA,TRBV10-3,CAISESVGVPSGTQYF,TGTGCCATCAGTGAGTCAGTGGGAGTCCCCAGTGGGACCCAGTACTTC
TRBD1,TRBJ2-7,NA,TRBV2,CASRNRDRGYLGAGEQYF,TGTGCCAGCAGGAACCGGGACAGGGGTTACCTGGGGGCAGGAGAGCAGTACTTC
TRBD1,TRBJ1-2,few,TRBV5-1,CASSLSAGGYGYTF,TGCGCCAGCAGCTTGTCGGCAGGGGGCTATGGCTACACCTTC
TRBD1,TRBJ1-4,NA,TRBV12-3/TRBV12-4,CATQGGANEKLFF,TGTGCCACACAGGGGGGAGCTAATGAAAAACTGTTTTTT
NA,TRBJ1-2,NA,TRBV2,CASSERGDYGYTF,TGTGCCAGCAGTGAGCGGGGGGACTATGGCTACACCTTC
TRBD1,TRBJ1-5,NA,TRBV15,CATSRRDRGDYSNQPQHF,TGTGCCACCAGCAGACGGGACAGGGGGGATTATAGCAATCAGCCCCAGCATTTT
NA,TRBJ2-7,NA,TRBV10-3,CAISESGVTSYEQYF,TGTGCCATCAGTGAGTCAGGGGTCACCTCCTACGAGCAGTACTTC
TRBD2,TRBJ2-3,NA,TRBV28,CASSFPGRSDTQYF,TGTGCCAGCAGTTTCCCCGGGAGGTCAGATACGCAGTATTTT
NA,TRBJ2-1,NA,TRBV30,CAWSAPPHGRHNEQFF,TGTGCCTGGAGTGCCCCCCCCCACGGCAGACATAATGAGCAGTTCTTC
TRBD1,TRBJ2-2,few,TRBV5-4,CASSPVTGSDNTGELFF,TGTGCCAGCAGCCCGGTGACAGGGTCAGATAACACCGGGGAGCTGTTTTTT
TRBD1,TRBJ1-1,once,TRBV18,CASSPPMGQGGNTEAFF,TGTGCCAGCTCACCACCAATGGGACAGGGGGGGAACACTGAAGCTTTCTTT
TRBD1,TRBJ2-1,NA,TRBV23-1,CANLPFRDRVFNEQFF,TGCGCCAACCTCCCGTTCCGAGACAGGGTTTTCAATGAGCAGTTCTTC
TRBD1,TRBJ1-6,NA,TRBV6-1,CASTQLRTGQSPLHF,TGTGCCAGCACCCAACTAAGGACAGGGCAATCACCCCTCCACTTT
NA,TRBJ1-1,NA,TRBV15,CATSRAPGAPGTEAFF,TGTGCCACCAGCAGAGCTCCAGGGGCCCCGGGCACTGAAGCTTTCTTT
TRBD1,TRBJ1-1,NA,TRBV19,CASSDRVNTEAFF,TGTGCCAGTAGCGACAGGGTGAACACTGAAGCTTTCTTT
TRBD2,TRBJ2-1,NA,TRBV9,CASSSSGTSGDNEQFF,TGTGCCAGCAGCTCTTCCGGGACTAGCGGGGACAATGAGCAGTTCTTC
NA,TRBJ2-6,NA,TRBV30,CAWRHRDFTGANVLTF,TGTGCCTGGAGGCACCGGGATTTCACTGGGGCCAACGTCCTGACTTTC
NA,TRBJ1-1,NA,TRBV30,CAWSPGMNTEAFF,TGTGCCTGGAGTCCAGGGATGAACACTGAAGCTTTCTTT
TRBD1,TRBJ1-4,NA,TRBV7-8,CASSSKGTVNVEKLFF,TGTGCCAGCAGCTCAAAAGGGACAGTTAATGTAGAAAAACTGTTTTTT
NA,TRBJ1-1,NA,TRBV29-1,CSYWGGRGEDRDEAFF,TGCAGCTACTGGGGCGGGAGAGGGGAAGATCGGGATGAAGCTTTCTTT
TRBD2,TRBJ2-1,once,TRBV5-1,CASSPTSGSYNEQFF,TGCGCCAGCAGCCCAACTAGCGGCTCCTACAATGAGCAGTTCTTC
TRBD1,TRBJ1-2,NA,TRBV6-5,CASSYSSQGNYGYTF,TGTGCCAGCAGTTACTCGTCACAGGGGAACTATGGCTACACCTTC
NA,TRBJ1-6,NA,TRBV14,CASSQEEADFNSPLHF,TGTGCCAGCAGCCAAGAGGAGGCAGATTTTAATTCACCCCTCCACTTT
NA,TRBJ2-5,NA,TRBV7-2,CASSFDGGPETQYF,TGTGCCAGCAGCTTCGACGGGGGGCCGGAGACCCAGTACTTC
NA,TRBJ1-6,NA,TRBV2,CASGLDSPQSSYNSPLHF,TGTGCCAGCGGCTTGGACAGCCCTCAGAGCTCCTATAATTCACCCCTCCACTTT